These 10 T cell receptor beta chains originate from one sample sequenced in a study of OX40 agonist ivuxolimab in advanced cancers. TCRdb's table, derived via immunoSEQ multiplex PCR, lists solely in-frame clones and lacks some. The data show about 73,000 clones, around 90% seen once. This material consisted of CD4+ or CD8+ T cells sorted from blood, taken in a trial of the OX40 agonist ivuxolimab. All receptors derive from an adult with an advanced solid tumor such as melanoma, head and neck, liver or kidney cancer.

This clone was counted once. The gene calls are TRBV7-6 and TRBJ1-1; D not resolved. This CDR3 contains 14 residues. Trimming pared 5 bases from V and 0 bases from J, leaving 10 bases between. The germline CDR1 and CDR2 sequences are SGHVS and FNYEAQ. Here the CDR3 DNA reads TGTGCCAGCAGCAGAGGATCTATGAACACTGAAGCTTTCTTT. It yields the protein CASSRGSMNTEAFF.

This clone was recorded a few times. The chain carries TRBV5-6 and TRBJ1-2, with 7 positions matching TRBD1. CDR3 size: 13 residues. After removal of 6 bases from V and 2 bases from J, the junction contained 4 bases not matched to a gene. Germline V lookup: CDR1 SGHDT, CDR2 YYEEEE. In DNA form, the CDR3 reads TGTGCCAGCATCCAACAGGGGAACTATGGCTACACCTTC. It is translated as CASIQQGNYGYTF.

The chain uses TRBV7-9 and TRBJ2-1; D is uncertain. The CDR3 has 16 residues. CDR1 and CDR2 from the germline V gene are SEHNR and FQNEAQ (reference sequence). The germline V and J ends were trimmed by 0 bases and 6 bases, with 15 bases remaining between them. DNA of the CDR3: TGTGCCAGCAGCTTAGCACCGGGCCAAGCTCGCAATGAGCAGTTCTTC. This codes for CASSLAPGQARNEQFF.

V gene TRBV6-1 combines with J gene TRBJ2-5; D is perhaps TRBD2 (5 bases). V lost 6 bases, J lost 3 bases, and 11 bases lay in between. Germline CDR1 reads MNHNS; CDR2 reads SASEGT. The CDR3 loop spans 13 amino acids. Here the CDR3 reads CASRMAGEETQYF. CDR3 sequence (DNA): TGTGCCAGCAGGATGGCGGGTGAAGAGACCCAGTACTTC.

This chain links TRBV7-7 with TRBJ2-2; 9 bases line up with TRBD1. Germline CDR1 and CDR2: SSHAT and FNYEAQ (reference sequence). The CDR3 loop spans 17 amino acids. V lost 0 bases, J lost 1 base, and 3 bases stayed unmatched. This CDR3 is CASSLAKDRGNTGELFF. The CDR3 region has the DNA TGTGCCAGCAGCTTAGCAAAGGACAGGGGGAACACCGGGGAGCTGTTTTTT.

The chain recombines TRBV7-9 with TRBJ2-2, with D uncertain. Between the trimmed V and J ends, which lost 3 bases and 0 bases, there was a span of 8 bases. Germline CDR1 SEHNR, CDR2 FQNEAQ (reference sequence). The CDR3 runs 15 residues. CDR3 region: CASSFRRSNTGELFF. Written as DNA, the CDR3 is TGTGCCAGCAGCTTCAGGCGGTCGAACACCGGGGAGCTGTTTTTT.

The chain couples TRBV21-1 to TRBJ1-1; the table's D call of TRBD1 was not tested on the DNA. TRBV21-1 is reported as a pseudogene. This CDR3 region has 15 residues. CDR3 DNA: TGTGCCAGCAGCAAAGGGACAGGGATGAACACTGAAGCTTTCTTT. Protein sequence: CASSKGTGMNTEAFF.

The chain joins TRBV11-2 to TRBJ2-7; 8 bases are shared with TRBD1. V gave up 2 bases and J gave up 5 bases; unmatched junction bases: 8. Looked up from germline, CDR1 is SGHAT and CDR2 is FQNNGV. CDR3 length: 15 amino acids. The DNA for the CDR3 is TGTGCCAGCAGCTTATGGGGGGCAGGGGGCGACGAGCAGTACTTC. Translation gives CASSLWGAGGDEQYF.

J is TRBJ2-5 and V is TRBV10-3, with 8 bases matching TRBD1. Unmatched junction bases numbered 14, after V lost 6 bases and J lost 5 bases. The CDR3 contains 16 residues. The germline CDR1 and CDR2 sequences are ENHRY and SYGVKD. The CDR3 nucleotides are TGTGCCATCAGGAAGAGGGACAGGTTCGGGGTGGAGACCCAGTACTTC. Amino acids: CAIRKRDRFGVETQYF.

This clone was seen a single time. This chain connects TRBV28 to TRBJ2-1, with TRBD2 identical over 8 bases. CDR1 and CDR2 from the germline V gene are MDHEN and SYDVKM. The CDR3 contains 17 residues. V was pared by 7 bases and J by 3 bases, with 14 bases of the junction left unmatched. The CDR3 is CASTPNQREGLYNEQFF. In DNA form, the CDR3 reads TGTGCCAGCACCCCGAATCAACGGGAGGGCCTCTACAATGAGCAGTTCTTC.